The clone carrying this T cell receptor beta chain was detected a few times. Its antigen remains unidentified. This sample is drawn from a study of CD8 T cells in ankylosing spondylitis. Study-level findings and limits: In peripheral blood, disease-linked CD8+ clones occurred at relatively low frequencies. Reports of some motif variants in reactive arthritis synovial fluid and blood predate this one. The study identified a TCR beta motif of eight highly homologous variants that appeared characteristic of ankylosing spondylitis blood.

This CDR3 region has 14 residues. The ends lost 7 bases at V and 4 bases at J; junction bases unmatched: 7. Germline-derived CDR1 and CDR2 are MNHNS and SASEGT. Construction of TCR beta libraries was performed using quantitative 5'-RACE with molecular barcodes. TCRdb reprocessed the 5' RACE reads via MiXCR and lists one record per CDR3 protein. The top ten hold 13% to 15% of the sample, which has a few hundred thousand distinct CDR3 sequences, less than 10% seen once. The sample taken for sequencing was blood, either unsorted or a sorted T cell fraction (not recorded which). The receptor was derived from a male donor with ankylosing spondylitis. The chain carries TRBV6-1 and TRBJ2-1; 7 bases line up with TRBD2. The CDR3 loop reads CASTNGEGYNEQFF. The CDR3 region has the DNA TGTGCCAGCACCAACGGGGAGGGTTACAATGAGCAGTTCTTC.